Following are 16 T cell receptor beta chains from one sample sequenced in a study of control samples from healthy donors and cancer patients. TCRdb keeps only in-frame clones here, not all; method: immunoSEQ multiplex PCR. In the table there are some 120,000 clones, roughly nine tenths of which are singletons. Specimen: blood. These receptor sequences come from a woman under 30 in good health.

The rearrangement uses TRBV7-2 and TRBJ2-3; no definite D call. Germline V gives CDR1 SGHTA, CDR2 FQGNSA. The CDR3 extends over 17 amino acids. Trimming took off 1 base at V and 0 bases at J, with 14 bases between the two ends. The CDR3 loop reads CASSLVGLLGSTDTQYF. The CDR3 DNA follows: TGTGCCAGCAGCTTAGTCGGTCTGCTCGGGAGCACAGATACGCAGTATTTT.

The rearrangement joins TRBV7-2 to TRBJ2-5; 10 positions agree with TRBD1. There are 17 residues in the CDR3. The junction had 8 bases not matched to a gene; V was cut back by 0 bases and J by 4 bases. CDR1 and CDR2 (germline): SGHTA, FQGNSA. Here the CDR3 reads CASSLAPGQGIGETQYF. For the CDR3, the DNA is TGTGCCAGCAGCTTAGCTCCGGGACAGGGGATTGGAGAGACCCAGTACTTC.

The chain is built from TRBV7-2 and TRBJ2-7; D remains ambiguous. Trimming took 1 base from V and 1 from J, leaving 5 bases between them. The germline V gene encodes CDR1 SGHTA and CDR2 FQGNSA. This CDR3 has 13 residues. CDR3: CASSLEQSYEQYF. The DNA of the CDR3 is TGTGCCAGCAGCTTAGAACAGTCCTACGAGCAGTACTTC.

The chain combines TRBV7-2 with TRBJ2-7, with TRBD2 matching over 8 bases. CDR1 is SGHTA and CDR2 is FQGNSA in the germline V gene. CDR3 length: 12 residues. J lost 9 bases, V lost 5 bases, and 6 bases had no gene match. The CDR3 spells CASSTRAGGQYF. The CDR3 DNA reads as TGTGCCAGCAGCACACGCGCGGGAGGGCAGTACTTC.

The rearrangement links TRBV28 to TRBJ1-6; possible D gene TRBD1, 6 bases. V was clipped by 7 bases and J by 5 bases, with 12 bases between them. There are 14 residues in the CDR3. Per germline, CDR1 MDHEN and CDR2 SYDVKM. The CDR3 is CASTPRGHNSPLHF. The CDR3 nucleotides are TGTGCCAGCACCCCCAGGGGCCATAATTCACCCCTCCACTTT.

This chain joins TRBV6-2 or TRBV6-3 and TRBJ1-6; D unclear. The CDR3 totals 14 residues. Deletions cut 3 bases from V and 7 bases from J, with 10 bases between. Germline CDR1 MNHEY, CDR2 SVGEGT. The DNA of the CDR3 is TGTGCCAGCAGTTATGGTCGGACGAATTCACCCCTCCACTTT. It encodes CASSYGRTNSPLHF.

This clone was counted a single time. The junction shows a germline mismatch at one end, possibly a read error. CDR3 in amino acids: CASSRDSLNSEAFF. As DNA, the CDR3 is TGCGCCAGCAGTCGCGACAGTCTCAACAGTGAAGCTTTCTTT. This chain links TRBV4-3 with TRBJ1-1; tentative D call: TRBD1 (5 bases). The germline gives CDR1 LGHNA, CDR2 YSLEER. CDR3 size: 14 residues.

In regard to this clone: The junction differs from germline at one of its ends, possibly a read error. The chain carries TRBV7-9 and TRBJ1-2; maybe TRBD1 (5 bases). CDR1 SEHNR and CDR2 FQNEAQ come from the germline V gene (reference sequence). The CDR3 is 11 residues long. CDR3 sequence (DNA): TGTACCAGCAGCCGCCAGGGACCCTACACCTTC. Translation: CTSSRQGPYTF.

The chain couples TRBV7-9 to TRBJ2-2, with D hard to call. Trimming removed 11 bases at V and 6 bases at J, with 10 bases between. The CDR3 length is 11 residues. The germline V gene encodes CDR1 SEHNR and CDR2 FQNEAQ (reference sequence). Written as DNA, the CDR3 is TGTGCCTGCACGTGGGCCGGGGAGCTGTTTTTT. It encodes CACTWAGELFF.

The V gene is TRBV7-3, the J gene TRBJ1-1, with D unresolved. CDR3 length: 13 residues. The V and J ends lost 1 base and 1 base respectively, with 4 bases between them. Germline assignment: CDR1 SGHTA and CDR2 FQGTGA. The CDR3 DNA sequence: TGTGCCAGCAGCTTAAGGGGGAACACTGAAGCTTTCTTT. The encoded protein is CASSLRGNTEAFF.

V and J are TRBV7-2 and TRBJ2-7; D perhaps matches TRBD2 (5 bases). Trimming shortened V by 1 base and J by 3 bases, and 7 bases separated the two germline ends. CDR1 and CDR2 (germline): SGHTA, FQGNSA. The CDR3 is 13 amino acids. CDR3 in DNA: TGTGCCAGCAGCTTAGGACTATACTACGAGCAGTACTTC. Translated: CASSLGLYYEQYF.

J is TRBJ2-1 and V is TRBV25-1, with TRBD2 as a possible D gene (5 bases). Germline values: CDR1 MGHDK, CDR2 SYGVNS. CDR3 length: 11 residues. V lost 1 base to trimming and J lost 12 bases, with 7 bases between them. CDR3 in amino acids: CASSESGRQFF. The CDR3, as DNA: TGTGCCAGCAGTGAATCGGGAAGGCAGTTCTTC. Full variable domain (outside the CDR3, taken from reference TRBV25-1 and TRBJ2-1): EADIYQTPRYLVIGTGKKITLECSQTMGHDKMYWYQQDPGMELHLIHYSYGVNSTEKGDLSSESTVSRIRTEHFPLTLESARPSHTSQYLCASSESGRQFFGPGTRLTVL.

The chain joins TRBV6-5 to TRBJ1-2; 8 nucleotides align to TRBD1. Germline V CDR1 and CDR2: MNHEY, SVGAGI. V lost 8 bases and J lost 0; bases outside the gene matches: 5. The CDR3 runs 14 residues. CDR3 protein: CASEGTGSNYGYTF. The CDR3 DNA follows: TGTGCCAGCGAGGGGACAGGCTCTAACTATGGCTACACCTTC.

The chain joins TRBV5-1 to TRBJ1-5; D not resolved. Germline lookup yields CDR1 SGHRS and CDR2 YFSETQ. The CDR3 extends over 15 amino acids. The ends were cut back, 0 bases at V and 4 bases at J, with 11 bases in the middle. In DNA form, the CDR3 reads TGCGCCAGCAGCTTGGAAGGAGCGAATAATCAGCCCCAGCATTTT. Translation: CASSLEGANNQPQHF.

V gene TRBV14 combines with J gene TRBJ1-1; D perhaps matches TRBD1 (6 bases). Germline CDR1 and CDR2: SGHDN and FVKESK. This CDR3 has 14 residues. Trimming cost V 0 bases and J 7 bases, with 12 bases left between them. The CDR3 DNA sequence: TGTGCCAGCAGCCAAGAATACAGGGTTGGTGAAGCTTTCTTT. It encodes CASSQEYRVGEAFF.

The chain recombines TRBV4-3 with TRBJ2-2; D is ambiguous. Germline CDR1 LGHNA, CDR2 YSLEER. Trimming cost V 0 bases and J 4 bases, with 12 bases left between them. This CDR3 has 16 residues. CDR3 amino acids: CASSQDLAGVTGELFF. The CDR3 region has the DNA TGCGCCAGCAGCCAAGATCTCGCTGGGGTCACCGGGGAGCTGTTTTTT.